This TCR beta chain derives from a study of a mutant IDH1 vaccine in newly diagnosed glioma. The sample's time point: baseline, week 1 (first vaccination visit). The sample's treatment: pre-vaccination baseline after standard-of-care therapy. The CDR3 contains 16 residues. V gave up 0 bases and J gave up 0 bases, with 7 bases separating them. Germline loops: CDR1 SGHRS, CDR2 YFSETQ. Clones were sequenced by immunoSEQ multiplex PCR, and TCRdb holds only the in-frame ones, with some missing. The sample includes tens of thousands of clones, 83% of them seen just once. This chain links TRBV5-1 with TRBJ2-6; D unresolved. Sequences were derived from PBMCs, sampled from a glioma patient treated with radiotherapy, temozolomide or both. The source of this sequence is a woman aged 45-65 years with glioma. The CDR3 coding sequence is TGCGCCAGCAGCTTGGGTGGTAACTCTGGGGCCAACGTCCTGACTTTC. It is translated as CASSLGGNSGANVLTF. The full variable domain, rest sourced from reference TRBV5-1 and TRBJ2-6, is KAGVTQTPRYLIKTRGQQVTLSCSPISGHRSVSWYQQTPGQGLQFLFEYFSETQRNKGNFPGRFSGRQFSNSRSEMNVSTLELGDSALYLCASSLGGNSGANVLTFGAGSRLTVL.